This note documents a single T cell receptor (beta chain) sequence. The data belong to a study of technical replicates of blood from several donors. The CDR3 runs 12 residues. From germline, CDR1 is SGHTA and CDR2 FQGNSA. Trimming cost V 2 bases and J 4 bases, with 5 bases left between them. The data were produced by immunoSEQ multiplex PCR, yet TCRdb's version contains in-frame clones alone and is incomplete. There are tens of thousands of clones in the sample; under 95% occur only once, and around 0.37% lies in the top ten. The sample comprised T cells isolated from PBMCs. V and J are TRBV7-2 and TRBJ1-2; no clear D. The receptor comes from a human donor in good health. CDR3 bases: TGTGCCAGCAGCTTATGGCTCTATGGCTACACCTTC. This encodes CASSLWLYGYTF.